Following are 27 T cell receptor beta chains from one sample sequenced in a study of PD-1 blockade in classical Hodgkin lymphoma. Time point indicated: cycle 4 day 1 (C4D1), after less than 7 weeks of nivolumab. Every patient had relapsed following autologous stem cell transplantation, and cohorts differed in brentuximab vedotin exposure. Clones were sequenced by immunoSEQ multiplex PCR, and TCRdb holds only the in-frame ones, with some missing. The table lists 30,000 to 50,000 clones, around four fifths of them singletons. The input for sequencing was peripheral blood mononuclear cells (PBMCs), taken before the fourth cycle of nivolumab. The source is a human donor with classical Hodgkin lymphoma.

The chain links TRBV6-1 to TRBJ2-7, with 9 bases fitting TRBD1. Germline loops: CDR1 MNHNS, CDR2 SASEGT. The CDR3 runs to 13 residues. The V segment lost 3 bases and the J segment 5 bases; nucleotides outside the gene matches: 2. CDR3 in amino acids: CASSEGQGNEQYF. The CDR3 DNA is TGTGCCAGCAGTGAGGGACAGGGCAACGAGCAGTACTTC.

The rearrangement joins TRBV7-9 to TRBJ2-7; D not certain. V was shortened by 5 bases and J by 2 bases, with 10 bases between the two germline ends. The CDR3 consists of 13 residues. In germline, CDR1 is SEHNR, CDR2 FQNEAQ (reference sequence). CDR3 coding DNA: TGTGCCAGCAGCCCTAAAGGCCCCTACGAGCAGTACTTC. It is translated as CASSPKGPYEQYF.

This clone has a handful of counts. The V and J genes are TRBV13 and TRBJ2-7; D may correspond to TRBD1 or TRBD2 (5 bases each). Germline CDR1 and CDR2: PRHDT and FYEKMQ (reference sequence). Trimming shortened V by 0 bases and J by 2 bases, and 11 bases separated the two germline ends. The CDR3 consists of 15 residues. In DNA form, the CDR3 reads TGTGCCAGCAGCTTAGGGGGGGAGTTCGCCTACGAGCAGTACTTC. Its translation: CASSLGGEFAYEQYF.

This clone rates as large (0.1 to 1%). The sample holds other DNA sequences that translate to the same CDR3. The V gene is TRBV4-3, the J gene TRBJ2-7, with D possibly TRBD1 on 6 matching bases. The CDR3 spans 14 residues. V was trimmed by 0 bases and J by 1 base, leaving 7 bases between them. CDR1 is LGHNA and CDR2 is YSLEER in the germline V gene. The CDR3 loop is CASSQDRGSYEQYF. Here the CDR3 DNA reads TGCGCCAGCAGCCAAGATAGGGGGTCCTACGAGCAGTACTTC.

CDR3 residues: CASSPAGRPNALHF. The CDR3 nucleotides are TGCGCCAGCAGCCCTGCGGGGAGGCCTAACGCCCTCCACTTT. This chain links TRBV4-3 with TRBJ1-6, with unresolved D. This CDR3 region has 14 residues. The V gene lost 4 bases and the J gene lost 14 bases, with 18 bases spanning the gap. Germline V gene lookup returns CDR1 LGHNA and CDR2 YSLEER.

The J gene is TRBJ1-1, the V gene TRBV18; no firm D call. This CDR3 is built from 14 residues. CDR1 and CDR2 from the germline V gene are KGHSH and LQKENI. V was shortened by 4 bases and J by 4 bases, with 13 bases between the two germline ends. CDR3 residues: CASSLGSRLTEAFF. The CDR3 region has the DNA TGTGCCAGCTCACTCGGGAGCAGGCTCACTGAAGCTTTCTTT.

The rearrangement uses TRBV5-1 and TRBJ2-2; 7 nucleotides agree with TRBD1. The germline V gene encodes CDR1 SGHRS and CDR2 YFSETQ. Trimming removed 4 bases from V and 1 base from J; junction bases left unmatched: 4. CDR3 length: 15 residues. The CDR3 protein is CASSEGQLNTGELFF. DNA for the CDR3: TGCGCCAGCAGCGAGGGACAGCTGAACACCGGGGAGCTGTTTTTT.

The chain combines TRBV2 with TRBJ2-4; D remains unclear. Trimming took 4 bases from V and 0 from J, leaving 4 bases between them. The CDR3 is 13 residues long. Germline CDR1 reads SNHLY; CDR2 reads FYNNEI. CDR3 protein: CASSVLAKNIQYF. The CDR3 bases are TGTGCCAGCAGTGTTCTAGCCAAAAACATTCAGTACTTC.

This chain links TRBV7-3 with TRBJ1-5; D is possibly TRBD1 (6 bases). The CDR3 is made up of 16 amino acids. CDR1 is SGHTA and CDR2 is FQGTGA in the germline V gene. The ends were cut back, 6 bases at V and 1 base at J, with 16 bases in the middle. In nucleotides, the CDR3 is TGTGCCAGCAGTTCCAGGGGTGGTATGAGCAATCAGCCCCAGCATTTT. This gives the protein CASSSRGGMSNQPQHF.

This clone was observed once. V usage is TRBV7-2 and J usage is TRBJ2-7, with D maybe TRBD1 (7 bases). Germline loops: CDR1 SGHTA, CDR2 FQGNSA. There are 17 residues in the CDR3. With 5 bases removed from V and 4 bases from J, the gap between germline ends came to 24 bases. CDR3 sequence: CASSREWGQGGGYEQYF. The CDR3 nucleotides read TGTGCCAGCAGCCGTGAATGGGGTCAGGGGGGCGGGTACGAGCAGTACTTC. Supplemented by reference TRBV7-2 and TRBJ2-7, the full variable domain reads GAGVSQSPSNKVTEKGKDVELRCDPISGHTALYWYRQSLGQGLEFLIYFQGNSAPDKSGLPSDRFSAERTGGSVSTLTIQRTQQEDSAVYLCASSREWGQGGGYEQYFGPGTRLTVT.

This clone was observed a handful of times. This rearrangement joins TRBV11-2 to TRBJ1-6; D not resolved. The germline V gene encodes CDR1 SGHAT and CDR2 FQNNGV. V dropped 5 bases and J dropped 1 base, with 9 bases sitting between them. The CDR3 spans 15 residues. DNA for the CDR3: TGTGCCAGCAGCCCTCGGGGATCCTATAATTCACCCCTCCACTTT. Its translation is CASSPRGSYNSPLHF.

V usage is TRBV19 and J usage is TRBJ2-6; no firm D call. In germline, CDR1 is LNHDA, CDR2 SQIVND (reference sequence). The CDR3 contains 16 residues. V was shortened by 3 bases and J by 0 bases, with 9 bases between the two germline ends. The CDR3 coding sequence is TGTGCCAGTAGTATGAGTTCGGTCTCTGGGGCCAACGTCCTGACTTTC. Residues: CASSMSSVSGANVLTF.

The chain employs TRBV4-3 and TRBJ2-7; TRBD1 matches 9 bases. CDR1 and CDR2 (germline): LGHNA, YSLEER. The CDR3 runs to 15 residues. V lost 2 bases and J lost 4; bases outside the gene matches: 6. As DNA, the CDR3 is TGCGCCAGCAGCCAAAGCCCAGGACAGGGGTACGAGCAGTACTTC. Protein sequence: CASSQSPGQGYEQYF.

The chain is built from TRBV4-2 and TRBJ2-7; 11 nucleotides agree with TRBD2. Trimming at V came to 0 bases and at J to 4 bases, leaving 5 bases not matched to a gene. The germline V gene has CDR1 LGHNA and CDR2 YNFKEQ. The CDR3 spans 16 residues. For the CDR3, the DNA is TGTGCCAGCAGCCAAGATGTGGCTAGCGGGGGGTACGAGCAGTACTTC. Protein: CASSQDVASGGYEQYF.

This clone has more than one count but fewer than ten. This chain connects TRBV18 to TRBJ2-1, with D perhaps given as TRBD1 or TRBD2 (6 bases each). The CDR3 spans 14 residues. Germline loops: CDR1 KGHSH, CDR2 LQKENI. The V end was cut by 3 bases, the J end by 5 bases, with 11 bases between. The CDR3 sequence: CASSPRGVDNEQFF. Written as DNA, the CDR3 is TGTGCCAGCTCACCTAGGGGGGTAGACAATGAGCAGTTCTTC.

The J gene is TRBJ1-2, the V gene TRBV18; the D gene is possibly TRBD1 (6 bases). CDR1 is KGHSH, CDR2 LQKENI, per germline. The CDR3 covers 17 residues. V lost 5 bases and J 2 bases, leaving 21 bases between the germline ends. The chain's CDR3 is CASSRGSGGPSNYGYTF. The CDR3 region has the DNA TGTGCCAGCTCAAGGGGGAGCGGGGGCCCGTCCAACTATGGCTACACCTTC.

CDR3 amino acids: CASTPLGQGPPYEQYF. CDR3 nucleotide sequence: TGTGCCAGCACCCCACTAGGACAGGGCCCCCCCTACGAGCAGTACTTC. V is TRBV11-2 and J is TRBJ2-7, with TRBD1 matching over 8 bases. Trimming took 7 bases from V and 2 from J; bases not matched to a gene: 13. The CDR3 has 16 amino acids. Germline V CDR1 and CDR2: SGHAT, FQNNGV.

This chain joins TRBV27 and TRBJ2-2; TRBD1 aligns across 7 bases. The J segment lost 8 bases and the V segment lost 3 bases, leaving 9 bases of the junction unmatched. CDR1 MNHEY and CDR2 SMNVEV come from the germline V gene (reference sequence). The CDR3 has 15 amino acids. CDR3 amino acids: CASSFTTTGAGELFF. In DNA form, the CDR3 reads TGTGCCAGCAGTTTCACCACTACAGGGGCGGGGGAGCTGTTTTTT.

V gene TRBV5-4 combines with J gene TRBJ1-1; no firm D call. Trimming pared 0 bases from V and 5 bases from J, leaving 8 bases between. The germline V gene has CDR1 SGHNT and CDR2 YYREEE (reference sequence). The CDR3 contains 13 residues. The CDR3 reads CASSLGVGTEAFF. CDR3 in DNA: TGTGCCAGCAGCTTGGGGGTAGGGACTGAAGCTTTCTTT.

This rearrangement joins TRBV27 to TRBJ2-1; the D is unclear. Per germline, CDR1 MNHEY and CDR2 SMNVEV (reference sequence). CDR3 size: 18 residues. The V end lost 3 bases, the J end lost 3 bases, and 21 bases lay between the germline ends. As DNA, the CDR3 is TGTGCCAGCAGTTTCCTCCCTTCGGCATTCACCTACTACAATGAGCAGTTCTTC. Amino acids: CASSFLPSAFTYYNEQFF.

The chain employs TRBV2 and TRBJ2-6; D unclear. The V gene's germline CDR1 is SNHLY and CDR2 FYNNEI. V was pared by 4 bases and J by 0 bases, with 1 base between. The CDR3 sequence is 13 residues long. DNA of the CDR3: TGTGCCAGCAGTGTCTCTGGGGCCAACGTCCTGACTTTC. Residues: CASSVSGANVLTF.

The CDR3 DNA follows: TGCGCCAGCAGAGGAGCCTACGAGCAGTACTTC. Translated: CASRGAYEQYF. This chain joins TRBV5-1 and TRBJ2-7; no reliable D call. V gave up 5 bases and J gave up 2 bases, with 5 bases separating them. In germline, CDR1 is SGHRS, CDR2 YFSETQ. The CDR3 has 11 residues.

The chain has TRBV11-1 and TRBJ1-6; a possible D gene is TRBD1 (5 bases). Germline V gene lookup returns CDR1 SGHAT and CDR2 FQDESV (reference sequence). Between the trimmed V and J ends, which lost 1 base and 8 bases, there was a span of 15 bases. The CDR3 runs 16 residues. In nucleotides, the CDR3 is TGTGCCAGCAGCTTAGTCGGCACAGGATGGGATTCACCCCTCCACTTT. Translating gives CASSLVGTGWDSPLHF.

This clone was seen more than once but under ten times. The J gene is TRBJ1-2, the V gene TRBV5-4; perhaps TRBD1 as D (6 bases). The CDR3 loop spans 14 amino acids. V shed 0 bases and J shed 8 bases, with 14 bases lying between them. Germline CDR1 SGHNT, CDR2 YYREEE (reference sequence). CDR3 sequence: CASSLGRGREGYTF. Written as DNA, the CDR3 is TGTGCCAGCAGCTTGGGACGGGGGCGCGAAGGCTACACCTTC.

V and J are TRBV10-1 and TRBJ2-2; no firm D call. CDR3 length equals 13 residues. Germline V lookup: CDR1 WNHNN, CDR2 SYGVQD (reference sequence). Deletions cut 5 bases from V and 7 bases from J, with 11 bases between. The CDR3 region has the DNA TGCGCCAGCAGTCCTTGGCCGGGCGGGGAGCTGTTTTTT. Encoded protein: CASSPWPGGELFF.

V and J are TRBV2 and TRBJ1-1; tentative D call: TRBD1 (6 bases). The CDR3 covers 14 residues. V lost 6 bases, J lost 1 base, and 12 bases lay in between. Germline V lookup: CDR1 SNHLY, CDR2 FYNNEI. The CDR3, as DNA: TGTGCCAGCAGCGGAAGGGGGGGGAACACTGAAGCTTTCTTT. Translating it yields CASSGRGGNTEAFF.

This clone was picked up a small number of times. The chain carries TRBV7-9 and TRBJ2-5; no definite D call. This CDR3 contains 11 residues. Germline lookup yields CDR1 SEHNR and CDR2 FQNEAQ (reference sequence). Trimming took off 3 bases at V and 5 bases at J, with 4 bases between the two ends. The CDR3 loop is CASSFGETQYF. Here the CDR3 DNA reads TGTGCCAGCAGCTTCGGGGAGACCCAGTACTTC.